The rows below give T cell receptor beta chains drawn from one sample of a study of T cell responses to AZD1222 COVID-19 vaccine. Clones were read by immunoSEQ multiplex PCR, and TCRdb kept only the in-frame ones, dropping some. The sample includes 100,000 to 150,000 clones, over 75% of them seen just once. The sequences come from peripheral blood, collected on day 0 of AZD1222 vaccination. These receptors originate from an adult in good health. Both conserved end residues are part of each CDR3. Fields, in order: J gene, clone size, V gene, D gene, CDR3 protein, CDR3 DNA. The D gene is left open where the match is weak. Clone size is stated in some rows and not others, as once, few, many or a class when expanded.

j_gene: TRBJ1-2
abundance: NA
v_gene: TRBV5-1
d_gene: TRBD1
CDR3aa: CASSTGLGQGAAGYTF
CDR3nt: TGCGCCAGCAGCACTGGCTTGGGACAGGGGGCGGCCGGCTACACCTTC

j_gene: TRBJ2-7
abundance: NA
v_gene: TRBV28
d_gene: NA
CDR3aa: CASERDGLYEQYF
CDR3nt: TGTGCCAGCGAACGGGACGGACTATACGAGCAGTACTTC

j_gene: TRBJ2-1
abundance: NA
v_gene: TRBV3-1/TRBV3-2
d_gene: NA
CDR3aa: CASSQGLNNEQFF
CDR3nt: TGTGCCAGCAGCCAAGGCCTAAACAATGAGCAGTTCTTC

j_gene: TRBJ2-7
abundance: NA
v_gene: TRBV7-3
d_gene: NA
CDR3aa: CASSFQSGGLYEQYF
CDR3nt: TGTGCCAGCAGCTTTCAGTCGGGGGGCCTCTACGAGCAGTACTTC

j_gene: TRBJ2-7
abundance: NA
v_gene: TRBV2
d_gene: NA
CDR3aa: CASNTGRVGEQYF
CDR3nt: TGTGCCAGCAATACAGGGAGGGTTGGGGAGCAGTACTTC

j_gene: TRBJ2-7
abundance: NA
v_gene: TRBV2
d_gene: NA
CDR3aa: CASNRDKSYEQYF
CDR3nt: TGTGCCAGCAATCGGGACAAATCCTACGAGCAGTACTTC

j_gene: TRBJ2-1
abundance: NA
v_gene: TRBV9
d_gene: NA
CDR3aa: CASSVLGESEQFF
CDR3nt: TGTGCCAGCAGCGTACTGGGAGAAAGTGAGCAGTTCTTC

j_gene: TRBJ1-2
abundance: NA
v_gene: TRBV3-1/TRBV3-2
d_gene: NA
CDR3aa: CASRSGQFNYGYTF
CDR3nt: TGTGCCAGCAGAAGTGGACAGTTTAACTATGGCTACACCTTC

j_gene: TRBJ2-1
abundance: NA
v_gene: TRBV5-6
d_gene: TRBD2
CDR3aa: CASSLVTGGRADEQFF
CDR3nt: TGTGCCAGCAGCTTGGTCACTGGCGGGAGGGCCGATGAGCAGTTCTTC

j_gene: TRBJ2-2
abundance: NA
v_gene: TRBV3-1/TRBV3-2
d_gene: NA
CDR3aa: CASSQAAPQTGELFF
CDR3nt: TGTGCCAGCAGCCAAGCGGCACCCCAAACCGGGGAGCTGTTTTTT

j_gene: TRBJ2-5
abundance: NA
v_gene: TRBV29-1
d_gene: TRBD1
CDR3aa: CSVALSGQGFETQYF
CDR3nt: TGCAGCGTCGCATTGTCGGGACAGGGTTTCGAGACCCAGTACTTC

j_gene: TRBJ1-2
abundance: NA
v_gene: TRBV19
d_gene: NA
CDR3aa: CASRTFEVYGYTF
CDR3nt: TGTGCCAGTCGGACATTCGAAGTCTATGGCTACACCTTC

j_gene: TRBJ1-1
abundance: NA
v_gene: TRBV6-4
d_gene: NA
CDR3aa: CASSDSAGPDTEAFF
CDR3nt: TGTGCCAGCAGTGACTCGGCAGGGCCCGACACTGAAGCTTTCTTT

j_gene: TRBJ1-1
abundance: once
v_gene: TRBV30
d_gene: NA
CDR3aa: CAWSPSAQSTEAFF
CDR3nt: TGTGCCTGGAGTCCCTCGGCCCAGTCCACTGAAGCTTTCTTT

j_gene: TRBJ2-7
abundance: NA
v_gene: TRBV29-1
d_gene: NA
CDR3aa: CSVVHHDSSYEQYF
CDR3nt: TGCAGCGTTGTTCATCACGACAGCTCCTACGAGCAGTACTTC

j_gene: TRBJ1-1
abundance: NA
v_gene: TRBV3-1/TRBV3-2
d_gene: NA
CDR3aa: CASSRARGTLGTEAFF
CDR3nt: TGTGCCAGCAGCCGCGCGAGGGGGACCTTGGGCACTGAAGCTTTCTTT

j_gene: TRBJ1-5
abundance: NA
v_gene: TRBV6-5
d_gene: NA
CDR3aa: CASGKGEDQPQHF
CDR3nt: TGTGCCAGCGGTAAGGGTGAGGATCAGCCCCAGCATTTT

j_gene: TRBJ2-2
abundance: NA
v_gene: TRBV2
d_gene: TRBD1
CDR3aa: CASSVGQGGTGELFF
CDR3nt: TGTGCCAGCAGTGTGGGACAGGGGGGCACCGGGGAGCTGTTTTTT

j_gene: TRBJ2-3
abundance: NA
v_gene: TRBV7-6
d_gene: TRBD1
CDR3aa: CASSLMTGFTDTQYF
CDR3nt: TGTGCCAGCAGCCTTATGACAGGGTTTACAGATACGCAGTATTTT

j_gene: TRBJ1-5
abundance: NA
v_gene: TRBV2
d_gene: NA
CDR3aa: CASRRGMSNQPQHF
CDR3nt: TGTGCCAGCAGACGTGGGATGAGCAATCAGCCCCAGCATTTT

j_gene: TRBJ1-3
abundance: NA
v_gene: TRBV19
d_gene: NA
CDR3aa: CASSIGSSGSGNTIYF
CDR3nt: TGTGCCAGTAGTATCGGGTCGTCAGGCTCTGGAAACACCATATATTTT

j_gene: TRBJ2-5
abundance: once
v_gene: TRBV29-1
d_gene: TRBD1
CDR3aa: CSVEIWTGGGETQYF
CDR3nt: TGCAGCGTTGAAATCTGGACAGGGGGCGGAGAGACCCAGTACTTC

j_gene: TRBJ2-5
abundance: once
v_gene: TRBV5-4
d_gene: TRBD2
CDR3aa: CASSLSSGGSQETQYF
CDR3nt: TGTGCCAGCAGCCTCTCTAGCGGGGGGAGTCAAGAGACCCAGTACTTC

j_gene: TRBJ2-2
abundance: NA
v_gene: TRBV7-6
d_gene: TRBD2
CDR3aa: CASVGLAGGYTGELFF
CDR3nt: TGTGCCAGCGTGGGGCTAGCGGGAGGTTACACCGGGGAGCTGTTTTTT

j_gene: TRBJ2-2
abundance: NA
v_gene: TRBV24-1
d_gene: TRBD2
CDR3aa: CATSDPSGRGDTGELFF
CDR3nt: TGTGCCACCAGTGATCCTAGCGGGAGAGGGGACACCGGGGAGCTGTTTTTT

j_gene: TRBJ2-1
abundance: NA
v_gene: TRBV5-1
d_gene: NA
CDR3aa: CASSLVGEPNNEQFF
CDR3nt: TGCGCCAGCAGCTTGGTGGGGGAACCCAACAATGAGCAGTTCTTC

j_gene: TRBJ1-2
abundance: NA
v_gene: TRBV5-4
d_gene: NA
CDR3aa: CASSLLSPGHSHVYTF
CDR3nt: TGTGCCAGCAGCTTGTTGAGTCCGGGACATTCGCACGTTTACACCTTC

j_gene: TRBJ2-7
abundance: NA
v_gene: TRBV5-4
d_gene: NA
CDR3aa: CASSSTSYEQYF
CDR3nt: TGTGCCAGCAGCTCAACCTCCTACGAGCAGTACTTC

j_gene: TRBJ2-1
abundance: NA
v_gene: TRBV7-2
d_gene: NA
CDR3aa: CASSPPSAATHNEQFF
CDR3nt: TGTGCCAGCAGCCCCCCTAGTGCGGCGACCCACAATGAGCAGTTCTTC

j_gene: TRBJ1-6
abundance: NA
v_gene: TRBV27
d_gene: NA
CDR3aa: CASKGQSLHF
CDR3nt: TGTGCCAGCAAAGGGCAGAGCCTCCACTTT

j_gene: TRBJ2-3
abundance: NA
v_gene: TRBV29-1
d_gene: TRBD2
CDR3aa: CSVGLLAGGPDTQYF
CDR3nt: TGCAGCGTTGGGTTACTAGCGGGAGGGCCAGATACGCAGTATTTT

j_gene: TRBJ1-2
abundance: NA
v_gene: TRBV24-1
d_gene: TRBD1
CDR3aa: CATSDPDRGERYTF
CDR3nt: TGTGCCACCAGTGATCCCGACAGGGGGGAGCGCTACACCTTC

j_gene: TRBJ2-1
abundance: medium-sized
v_gene: TRBV7-2
d_gene: TRBD2
CDR3aa: CASSLTAGVYNEQFF
CDR3nt: TGTGCCAGCAGCTTAACAGCGGGAGTCTACAATGAGCAGTTCTTC

j_gene: TRBJ1-6
abundance: few
v_gene: TRBV6-4
d_gene: NA
CDR3aa: CASSASENSPLHF
CDR3nt: TGTGCCAGCAGTGCCTCTGAGAATTCACCCCTCCACTTT

j_gene: TRBJ2-3
abundance: NA
v_gene: TRBV2
d_gene: NA
CDR3aa: CASSGSKGLGDTQYF
CDR3nt: TGTGCCAGCAGTGGTTCGAAGGGGCTAGGAGATACGCAGTATTTT

j_gene: TRBJ2-7
abundance: NA
v_gene: TRBV14
d_gene: NA
CDR3aa: CASSKAGVPYEQYF
CDR3nt: TGTGCCAGCTCCAAGGCAGGGGTCCCCTACGAGCAGTACTTC

j_gene: TRBJ1-5
abundance: NA
v_gene: TRBV5-1
d_gene: TRBD1
CDR3aa: CASSQDREDQPQHF
CDR3nt: TGCGCCAGCAGCCAAGACAGGGAGGATCAGCCCCAGCATTTT

j_gene: TRBJ1-2
abundance: NA
v_gene: TRBV28
d_gene: TRBD1
CDR3aa: CASTADRAYGYTF
CDR3nt: TGTGCCAGCACCGCTGACAGGGCCTATGGCTACACCTTC

j_gene: TRBJ1-4
abundance: NA
v_gene: TRBV28
d_gene: TRBD1
CDR3aa: CASSSPTGGFEKLFF
CDR3nt: TGTGCCAGCAGTTCACCCACAGGGGGCTTTGAAAAACTGTTTTTT

j_gene: TRBJ1-5
abundance: NA
v_gene: TRBV2
d_gene: NA
CDR3aa: CASSVSRSAPQHF
CDR3nt: TGTGCCAGCAGTGTCAGCAGGAGCGCGCCCCAGCATTTT

j_gene: TRBJ2-2
abundance: NA
v_gene: TRBV19
d_gene: NA
CDR3aa: CASRTLQGGKTGELFF
CDR3nt: TGTGCCAGTAGGACGCTCCAGGGCGGTAAGACCGGGGAGCTGTTTTTT

j_gene: TRBJ2-7
abundance: once
v_gene: TRBV5-6
d_gene: TRBD1
CDR3aa: CASSLTGGINEQYF
CDR3nt: TGTGCCAGCAGCTTGACAGGGGGGATTAACGAGCAGTACTTC

j_gene: TRBJ2-2
abundance: NA
v_gene: TRBV2
d_gene: NA
CDR3aa: CASSRSARGLFF
CDR3nt: TGTGCCAGCAGCCGCTCGGCGCGGGGGCTGTTTTTT

j_gene: TRBJ2-5
abundance: NA
v_gene: TRBV25-1
d_gene: TRBD1
CDR3aa: CASSGTGGWGETQYF
CDR3nt: TGTGCCAGCAGCGGGACAGGGGGTTGGGGAGAGACCCAGTACTTC

j_gene: TRBJ2-5
abundance: few
v_gene: TRBV10-1
d_gene: NA
CDR3aa: CASSAGGGETQYF
CDR3nt: TGCGCCAGCTCTGCTGGGGGAGGCGAGACCCAGTACTTC

j_gene: TRBJ1-1
abundance: NA
v_gene: TRBV10-2
d_gene: NA
CDR3aa: CASASGDTEAFF
CDR3nt: TGCGCCAGCGCGTCGGGGGACACTGAAGCTTTCTTT

j_gene: TRBJ1-5
abundance: few
v_gene: TRBV6-2/TRBV6-3
d_gene: NA
CDR3aa: CASSYLGTALPHF
CDR3nt: TGTGCCAGCAGTTACTTAGGGACGGCGCTACCGCATTTT

j_gene: TRBJ1-2
abundance: NA
v_gene: TRBV10-3
d_gene: NA
CDR3aa: CAIRDRLENYGYTF
CDR3nt: TGTGCCATCCGTGATCGGCTGGAGAACTATGGCTACACCTTC

j_gene: TRBJ1-1
abundance: NA
v_gene: TRBV28
d_gene: NA
CDR3aa: CASTVSRAGTEAFF
CDR3nt: TGTGCCAGCACAGTTAGCCGGGCTGGCACTGAAGCTTTCTTT

j_gene: TRBJ2-1
abundance: NA
v_gene: TRBV11-3
d_gene: TRBD1
CDR3aa: CASSFGQDLYNEQFF
CDR3nt: TGTGCCAGCAGCTTTGGACAGGATCTCTACAATGAGCAGTTCTTC

j_gene: TRBJ2-7
abundance: NA
v_gene: TRBV14
d_gene: NA
CDR3aa: CARSPRRRDVGGRGLEQYF
CDR3nt: TGTGCCAGAAGCCCAAGAAGGAGAGACGTGGGGGGAAGGGGGCTCGAGCAGTACTTC

j_gene: TRBJ1-5
abundance: NA
v_gene: TRBV10-1
d_gene: NA
CDR3aa: CASKPGTNQPQHF
CDR3nt: TGCGCCAGCAAACCAGGAACCAATCAGCCCCAGCATTTT

j_gene: TRBJ2-7
abundance: few
v_gene: TRBV14
d_gene: NA
CDR3aa: CASSRAVGYEQYF
CDR3nt: TGTGCCAGCAGCCGGGCCGTTGGATACGAGCAGTACTTC

j_gene: TRBJ1-3
abundance: NA
v_gene: TRBV12-3/TRBV12-4
d_gene: NA
CDR3aa: CASSLEGNTIYF
CDR3nt: TGTGCCAGCAGTTTAGAAGGAAACACCATATATTTT

j_gene: TRBJ1-1
abundance: few
v_gene: TRBV19
d_gene: TRBD1
CDR3aa: CASSVNRGLNTEAFF
CDR3nt: TGTGCCAGTAGTGTAAACAGGGGGTTGAACACTGAAGCTTTCTTT